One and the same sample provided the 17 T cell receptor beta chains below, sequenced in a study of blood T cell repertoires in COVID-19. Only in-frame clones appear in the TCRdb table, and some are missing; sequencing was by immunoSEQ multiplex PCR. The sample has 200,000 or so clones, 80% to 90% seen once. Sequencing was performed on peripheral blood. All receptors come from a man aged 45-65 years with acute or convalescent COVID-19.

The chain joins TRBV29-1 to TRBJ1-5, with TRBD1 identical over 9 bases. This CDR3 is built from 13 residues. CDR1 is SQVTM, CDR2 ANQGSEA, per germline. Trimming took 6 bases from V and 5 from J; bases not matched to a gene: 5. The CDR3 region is CSVADRGDQPQHF. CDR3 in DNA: TGCAGCGTCGCCGACAGGGGGGATCAGCCCCAGCATTTT.

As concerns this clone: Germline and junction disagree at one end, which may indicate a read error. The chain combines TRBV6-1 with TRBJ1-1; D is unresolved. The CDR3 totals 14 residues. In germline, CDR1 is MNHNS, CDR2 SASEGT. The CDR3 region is CASRDREGHTEAFF. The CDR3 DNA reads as TGTGCCAGCCGTGACCGGGAAGGCCACACTGAAGCTTTCTTT.

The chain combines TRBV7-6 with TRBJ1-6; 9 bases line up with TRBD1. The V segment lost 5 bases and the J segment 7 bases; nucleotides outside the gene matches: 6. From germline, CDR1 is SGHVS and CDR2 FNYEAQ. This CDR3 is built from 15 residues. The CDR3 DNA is TGTGCCAGCAGCCTCAGGACAGGGGACAATTCACCCCTCCACTTT. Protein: CASSLRTGDNSPLHF.

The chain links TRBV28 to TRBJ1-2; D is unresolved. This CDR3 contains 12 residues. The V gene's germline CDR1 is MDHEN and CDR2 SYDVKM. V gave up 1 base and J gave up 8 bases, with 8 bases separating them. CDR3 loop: CASSLLGGGYTF. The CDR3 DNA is TGTGCCAGCAGTTTATTAGGCGGCGGCTACACCTTC.

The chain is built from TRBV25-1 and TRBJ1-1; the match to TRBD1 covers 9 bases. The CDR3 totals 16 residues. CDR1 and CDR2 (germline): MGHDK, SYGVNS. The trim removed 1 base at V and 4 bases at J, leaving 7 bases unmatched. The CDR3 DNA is TGTGCCAGCAGTGAATTCGGACAGGGGACAGGCACTGAAGCTTTCTTT. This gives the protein CASSEFGQGTGTEAFF.

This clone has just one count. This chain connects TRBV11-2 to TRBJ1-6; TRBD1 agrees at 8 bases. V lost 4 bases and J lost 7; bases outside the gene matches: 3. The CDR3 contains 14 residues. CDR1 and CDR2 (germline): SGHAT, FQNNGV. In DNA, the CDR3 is TGTGCCAGCAGCTATGGACAGGGAAATTCACCCCTCCACTTT. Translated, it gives CASSYGQGNSPLHF.

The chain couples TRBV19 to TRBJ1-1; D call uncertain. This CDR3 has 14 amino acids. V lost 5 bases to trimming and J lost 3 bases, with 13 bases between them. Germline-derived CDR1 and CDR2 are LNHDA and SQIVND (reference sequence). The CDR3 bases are TGTGCCAGTAGTCAACCGGGTATTTACACTGAAGCTTTCTTT. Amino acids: CASSQPGIYTEAFF.

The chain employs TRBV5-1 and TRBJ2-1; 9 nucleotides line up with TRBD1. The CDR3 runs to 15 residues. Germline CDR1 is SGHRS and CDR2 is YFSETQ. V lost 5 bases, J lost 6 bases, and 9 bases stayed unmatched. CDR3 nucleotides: TGCGCCAGCAGTCGACAGTCGGGACAGGGCAATGAGCAGTTCTTC. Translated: CASSRQSGQGNEQFF.

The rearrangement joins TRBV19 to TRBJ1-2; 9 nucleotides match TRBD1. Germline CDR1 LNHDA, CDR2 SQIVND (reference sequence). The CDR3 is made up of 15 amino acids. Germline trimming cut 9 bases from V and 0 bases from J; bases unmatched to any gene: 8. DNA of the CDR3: TGTGCCAGCAATCAACAGGGGGCAGCTAACTATGGCTACACCTTC. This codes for CASNQQGAANYGYTF.

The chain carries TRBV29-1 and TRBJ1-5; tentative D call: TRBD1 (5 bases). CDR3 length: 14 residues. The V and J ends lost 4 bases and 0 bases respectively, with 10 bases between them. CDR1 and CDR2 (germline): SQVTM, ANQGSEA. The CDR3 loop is CSVAQGNSNQPQHF. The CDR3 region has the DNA TGCAGCGTTGCCCAGGGTAATAGCAATCAGCCCCAGCATTTT.

In DNA form, the CDR3 reads TGTGCCAGCAGTGAGGACAGGTTCCTTAATTCACCCCTCCACTTT. As protein: CASSEDRFLNSPLHF. The chain joins TRBV6-1 to TRBJ1-6; TRBD1 matches 7 bases. This CDR3 has 15 residues. Trimming cost V 3 bases and J 6 bases; bases outside gene matches: 5. Germline V gene lookup returns CDR1 MNHNS and CDR2 SASEGT.

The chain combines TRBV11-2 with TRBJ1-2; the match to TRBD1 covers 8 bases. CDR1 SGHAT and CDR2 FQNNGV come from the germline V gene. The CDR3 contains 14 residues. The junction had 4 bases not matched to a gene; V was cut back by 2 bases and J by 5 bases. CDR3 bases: TGTGCCAGCAGCTTACCGGACAGGGTGTATGGCTACACCTTC. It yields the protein CASSLPDRVYGYTF.

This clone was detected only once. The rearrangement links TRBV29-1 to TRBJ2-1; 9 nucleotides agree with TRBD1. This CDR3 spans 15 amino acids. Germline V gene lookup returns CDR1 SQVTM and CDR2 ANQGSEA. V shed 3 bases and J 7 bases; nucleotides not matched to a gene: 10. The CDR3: CSVDGLGTGYNEQFF. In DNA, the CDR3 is TGCAGCGTTGATGGGCTCGGGACAGGGTATAATGAGCAGTTCTTC.

In nucleotides, the CDR3 is TGTGCCAGCAGCCCGGGGGGGCCCGGCTCCTATAATTCACCCCTCCACTTT. Translating it yields CASSPGGPGSYNSPLHF. The chain links TRBV7-2 to TRBJ1-6, with D possibly matching TRBD1 (6 bases). The CDR3 consists of 17 residues. From germline, CDR1 is SGHTA and CDR2 FQGNSA. V dropped 5 bases and J dropped 0 bases, with 14 bases sitting between them.

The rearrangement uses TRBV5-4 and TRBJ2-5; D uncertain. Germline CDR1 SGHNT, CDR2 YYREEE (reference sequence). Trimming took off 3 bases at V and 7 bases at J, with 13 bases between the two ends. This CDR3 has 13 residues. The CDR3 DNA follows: TGTGCCAGCAGCTATGCCGACTCCGGGACCCAGTACTTC. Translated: CASSYADSGTQYF.

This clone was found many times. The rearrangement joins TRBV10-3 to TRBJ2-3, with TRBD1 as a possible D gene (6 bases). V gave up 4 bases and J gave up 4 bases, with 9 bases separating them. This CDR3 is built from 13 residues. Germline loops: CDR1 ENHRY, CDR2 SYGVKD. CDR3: CAISGTASDTQYF. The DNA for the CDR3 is TGTGCCATCAGTGGGACAGCATCAGATACGCAGTATTTT.

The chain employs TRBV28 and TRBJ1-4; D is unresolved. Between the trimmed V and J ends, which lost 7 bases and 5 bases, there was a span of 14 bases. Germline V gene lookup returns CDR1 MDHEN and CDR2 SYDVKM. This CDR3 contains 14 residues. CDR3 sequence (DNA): TGTGCCAGCACTCCGGCCGCGGGGAATGAAAAACTGTTTTTT. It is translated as CASTPAAGNEKLFF.